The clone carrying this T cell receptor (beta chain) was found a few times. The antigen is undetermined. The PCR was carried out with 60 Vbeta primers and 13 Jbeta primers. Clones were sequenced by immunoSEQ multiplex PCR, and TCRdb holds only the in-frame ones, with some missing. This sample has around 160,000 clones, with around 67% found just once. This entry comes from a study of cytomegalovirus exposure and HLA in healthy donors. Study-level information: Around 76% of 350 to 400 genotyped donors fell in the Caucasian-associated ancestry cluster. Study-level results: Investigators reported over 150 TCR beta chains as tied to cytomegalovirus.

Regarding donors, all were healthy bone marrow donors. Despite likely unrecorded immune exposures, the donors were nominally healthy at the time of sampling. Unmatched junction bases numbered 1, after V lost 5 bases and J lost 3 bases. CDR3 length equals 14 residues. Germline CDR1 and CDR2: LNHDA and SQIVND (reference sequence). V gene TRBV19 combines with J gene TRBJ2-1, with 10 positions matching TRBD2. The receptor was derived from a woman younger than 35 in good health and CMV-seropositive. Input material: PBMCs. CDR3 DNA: TGTGCCAGTAGTGAGCGGGAGGGCTACAATGAGCAGTTCTTC. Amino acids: CASSEREGYNEQFF.